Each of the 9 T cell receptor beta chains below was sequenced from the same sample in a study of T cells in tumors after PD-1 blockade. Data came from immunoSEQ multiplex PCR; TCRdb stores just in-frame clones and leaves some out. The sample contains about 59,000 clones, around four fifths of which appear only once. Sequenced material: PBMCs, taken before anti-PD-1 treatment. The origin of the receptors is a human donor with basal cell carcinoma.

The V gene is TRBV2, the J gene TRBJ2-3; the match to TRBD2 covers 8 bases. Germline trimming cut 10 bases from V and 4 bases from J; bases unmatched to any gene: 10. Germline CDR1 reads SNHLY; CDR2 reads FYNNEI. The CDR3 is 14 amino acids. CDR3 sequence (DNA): TGTGCCATCACCCTGAGCGGGGGCGCAGATACGCAGTATTTT. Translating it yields CAITLSGGADTQYF.

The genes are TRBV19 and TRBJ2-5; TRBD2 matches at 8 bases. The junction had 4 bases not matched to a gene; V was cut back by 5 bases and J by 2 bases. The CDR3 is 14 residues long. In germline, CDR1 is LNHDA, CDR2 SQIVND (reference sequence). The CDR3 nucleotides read TGTGCCAGTAGTGTTCCGGGGGGGCAAGAGACCCAGTACTTC. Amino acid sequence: CASSVPGGQETQYF.

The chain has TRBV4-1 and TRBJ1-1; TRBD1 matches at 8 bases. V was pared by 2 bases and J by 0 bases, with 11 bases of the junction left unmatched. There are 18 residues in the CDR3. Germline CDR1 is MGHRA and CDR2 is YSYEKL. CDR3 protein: CASSQRRTGWNVNTEAFF. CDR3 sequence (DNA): TGCGCCAGCAGCCAACGCCGGACAGGGTGGAATGTGAACACTGAAGCTTTCTTT.

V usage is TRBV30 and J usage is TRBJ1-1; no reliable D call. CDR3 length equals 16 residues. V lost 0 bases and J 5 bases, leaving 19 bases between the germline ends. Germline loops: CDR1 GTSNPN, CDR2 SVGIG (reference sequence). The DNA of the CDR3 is TGTGCCTGGAGTGTACCGAGACCGACCTCCCGGACTGAAGCTTTCTTT. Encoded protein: CAWSVPRPTSRTEAFF.

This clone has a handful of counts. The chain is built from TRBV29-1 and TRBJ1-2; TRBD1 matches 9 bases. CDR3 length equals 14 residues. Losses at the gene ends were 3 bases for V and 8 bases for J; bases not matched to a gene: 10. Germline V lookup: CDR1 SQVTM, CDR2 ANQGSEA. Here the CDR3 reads CSVEARDREEGYTF. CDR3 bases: TGCAGCGTTGAGGCTCGGGACAGGGAAGAAGGCTACACCTTC.

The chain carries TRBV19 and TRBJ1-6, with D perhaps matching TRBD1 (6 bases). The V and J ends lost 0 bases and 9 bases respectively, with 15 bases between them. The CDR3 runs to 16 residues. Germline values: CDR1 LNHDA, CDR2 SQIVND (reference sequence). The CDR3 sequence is CASSIDSGTLGSPLHF. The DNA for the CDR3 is TGTGCCAGTAGTATAGATTCTGGGACACTCGGTTCACCCCTCCACTTT.

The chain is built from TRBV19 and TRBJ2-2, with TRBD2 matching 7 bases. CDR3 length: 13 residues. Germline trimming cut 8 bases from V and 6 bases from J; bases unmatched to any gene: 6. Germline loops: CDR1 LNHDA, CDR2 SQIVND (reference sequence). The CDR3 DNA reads TGTGCCAGTCGGTCGGGGGGACCCGGGGAGCTGTTTTTT. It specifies CASRSGGPGELFF.

CDR3 DNA sequence: TGTGCCAGCAGTGACTCCCGGGAGGTGCTAAACACTGAAGCTTTCTTT. Translated, it gives CASSDSREVLNTEAFF. The chain has TRBV6-4 and TRBJ1-1, with D unclear. Germline lookup yields CDR1 MRHNA and CDR2 SNTAGT. With 0 bases removed from V and 2 bases from J, the gap between germline ends came to 13 bases. This CDR3 contains 16 residues.

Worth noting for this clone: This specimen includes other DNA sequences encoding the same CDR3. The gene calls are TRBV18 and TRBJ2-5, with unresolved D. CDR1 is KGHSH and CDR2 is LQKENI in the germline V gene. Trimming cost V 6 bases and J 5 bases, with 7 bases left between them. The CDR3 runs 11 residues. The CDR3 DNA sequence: TGTGCCAGCTCCCCCAAGGAGACCCAGTACTTC. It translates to CASSPKETQYF.